Sequencing of this TCR beta chain was carried out in a study of T-cell reconstitution after alpha-beta-depleted transplantation in children. For TCRbeta, the library was prepared with unique molecular identifiers. TCRdb re-called the PCR reads with MiXCR, one entry per CDR3 protein. The data hold around 420,000 distinct CDR3 sequences, with 15% to 20% observed a single time. Germline V gives CDR1 MNHNS, CDR2 SASEGT. V was shortened by 2 bases and J by 6 bases, with 13 bases between the two germline ends. The CDR3 loop spans 15 amino acids. Sequenced material: PBMCs, mostly from graft donor cells, taken 360 days after TCRalphabeta/CD19-depleted stem cell transplant. The TCR was taken from a boy younger than two who had a stem cell transplant for Wiskott-Aldrich syndrome, so the T cells may come from the graft donor. J is TRBJ2-2 and V is TRBV6-1; D unclear. The chain's CDR3 is CASSESSWRPGELFF. In nucleotides, the CDR3 is TGTGCCAGCAGTGAAAGCTCGTGGCGGCCCGGGGAGCTGTTTTTT.